Below, 14 T cell receptor beta chains from the same sample are listed, as sequenced in a study of human T cells and chemical hapten exposure. In TCRdb, the RACE reads were re-called with MiXCR into one record per CDR3 protein. The table records more than 300,000 distinct CDR3 sequences, approximately 5.1% of them present only once. Noted time point: pre-sensitization, week 0. Regarding treatment: therapeutic diphenylcyclopropenone sensitization with weekly scalp DPC. The sequencing used whole blood, collected in connection with sensitization to the hapten diphenylcyclopropenone (DPC). These receptors were collected from a woman aged 50 to 65 with alopecia areata. Some clones in this sample may be carry-over from other donors' samples.

Concerning this clonotype: This clone may be a read error of a much larger clone one base away. The chain is built from TRBV7-8 and TRBJ1-5; 7 bases fit TRBD1. The germline V gene encodes CDR1 SGHVS and CDR2 FQNEAQ. This CDR3 has 15 residues. The CDR3 nucleotides are TGTGCCAGCAGCTCCCGACAGGGTGGCAATCAGTCCCAGCATTTT. It yields the protein CASSSRQGGNQSQHF.

Many counts were recorded for this clonotype. The chain has TRBV2 and TRBJ2-1, with D unresolved. V gave up 3 bases and J gave up 9 bases, with 12 bases separating them. The CDR3 sequence is 13 residues long. CDR1 is SNHLY, CDR2 FYNNEI, per germline. The CDR3 DNA reads TGTGCCAGCAGTGATGTAAGGGCACGTGAGCAGTTCTTC. Translated: CASSDVRAREQFF.

This clonotype was recorded a few times. The chain couples TRBV5-1 to TRBJ1-1; D not certain. V lost 0 bases, J lost 1 base, and 10 bases lay in between. This CDR3 spans 15 amino acids. CDR1 and CDR2 from the germline V gene are SGHRS and YFSETQ. The DNA of the CDR3 is TGCGCCAGCAGCTTGGAGGGCAGATCGAACACTGAAGCTTTCTTT. Amino acids: CASSLEGRSNTEAFF.

V gene TRBV6-6 combines with J gene TRBJ2-5; D may be TRBD2 (6 bases). Germline V CDR1 and CDR2: MNHNY, SVGAGI (reference sequence). Deletions cut 2 bases from V and 3 bases from J, with 16 bases between. The CDR3 totals 16 residues. The CDR3 nucleotides are TGTGCCAGCAGTTACGGGTCGCGGGGTACAGAAGAGACCCAGTACTTC. The encoded protein is CASSYGSRGTEETQYF.

This clonotype was seen many times. This rearrangement joins TRBV7-2 to TRBJ2-2, with a weak D call TRBD2 (7 bases). The germline V and J ends were trimmed by 8 bases and 6 bases, with 19 bases remaining between them. Germline V gives CDR1 SGHTA, CDR2 FQGNSA. This CDR3 is built from 15 residues. The CDR3: CASHSGGGAPGELFF. The CDR3, as DNA: TGTGCCAGCCACTCAGGAGGGGGGGCCCCCGGGGAGCTGTTTTTT.

In this sample, this clonotype turned up many times. V is TRBV5-5 and J is TRBJ2-3; maybe TRBD1 (5 bases). Germline CDR1 is SGHKS and CDR2 is YYEKEE (reference sequence). The CDR3 runs 14 residues. V was pared by 4 bases and J by 2 bases, with 11 bases between. CDR3 in DNA: TGTGCCAGCAGCCTGGGGCAGTTCACAGATACGCAGTATTTT. It codes for CASSLGQFTDTQYF. Full variable domain (outside the CDR3, taken from reference TRBV5-5 and TRBJ2-3): DAGVTQSPTHLIKTRGQQVTLRCSPISGHKSVSWYQQVLGQGPQFIFQYYEKEERGRGNFPDRFSARQFPNYSSELNVNALLLGDSALYLCASSLGQFTDTQYFGPGTRLTVL.

This chain joins TRBV3-1 and TRBJ1-1, with D possibly TRBD1 on 5 matching bases. Trimming took 0 bases from V and 4 from J, leaving 9 bases between them. The CDR3 is made up of 14 amino acids. CDR1 is LGHDT and CDR2 is YNNKEL in the germline V gene (reference sequence). The CDR3 sequence: CASSQDRRGTEAFF. The CDR3 bases are TGTGCCAGCAGCCAAGATCGGAGGGGCACTGAAGCTTTCTTT.

This clonotype was picked up many times. The chain is built from TRBV29-1 and TRBJ2-2; 8 bases are shared with TRBD1. The CDR3 consists of 14 residues. J lost 6 bases, V lost 2 bases, and 5 bases had no gene match. The germline CDR1 and CDR2 sequences are SQVTM and ANQGSEA. The CDR3 here is CSVERTGISGELFF. CDR3 DNA sequence: TGCAGCGTTGAAAGGACAGGGATCTCCGGGGAGCTGTTTTTT.

In this sample, this clonotype turned up a few times. V and J are TRBV12-5 and TRBJ1-4; a weak D match, TRBD1 (5 bases). Germline CDR1 reads LGHNT; CDR2 reads FRNRAP. The CDR3 is 12 residues long. The CDR3 spells CASGGANEKLFF. For the CDR3, the DNA is TGTGCCTCCGGAGGGGCTAATGAAAAACTGTTTTTT.

This clonotype was detected only once. A much larger clone is a single base away; this may be a read error. The rearrangement uses TRBV25-1 and TRBJ1-6, with D possibly matching TRBD1 (6 bases). CDR1 and CDR2 from the germline V gene are MGHDK and SYGVNS. CDR3 size: 16 residues. The chain's CDR3 is CANSGDGDKPISPLHF. The DNA for the CDR3 is TGTGCCAACAGTGGGGATGGGGACAAACCAATTTCACCCCTCCACTTT.

This clonotype was observed a handful of times. The chain combines TRBV2 with TRBJ1-1; D remains unclear. This CDR3 contains 12 residues. V dropped 6 bases and J dropped 1 base, with 6 bases sitting between them. Looked up from germline, CDR1 is SNHLY and CDR2 is FYNNEI. This chain's CDR3 is CASRVSNTEAFF. The CDR3 DNA reads as TGTGCCAGCAGAGTCTCGAACACTGAAGCTTTCTTT.

A few counts support this clonotype. The gene calls are TRBV30 and TRBJ2-3, with 10 bases identical to TRBD2. The CDR3 extends over 15 amino acids. Germline lookup yields CDR1 GTSNPN and CDR2 SVGIG (reference sequence). Trimming at V came to 0 bases and at J to 2 bases, leaving 2 bases not matched to a gene. CDR3 sequence: CAWSVLAGITDTQYF. The CDR3 nucleotides are TGTGCCTGGAGTGTACTAGCGGGAATCACAGATACGCAGTATTTT.

This clonotype appeared many times. CDR3 in amino acids: CASRTDSYEQYF. DNA of the CDR3: TGTGCCAGCAGAACCGACAGTTACGAGCAGTACTTC. The V gene is TRBV6-6, the J gene TRBJ2-7, with a tentative D call TRBD1 (5 bases). The CDR3 spans 12 residues. V was trimmed by 6 bases and J by 4 bases, leaving 10 bases between them. Per germline, CDR1 MNHNY and CDR2 SVGAGI (reference sequence).

The chain couples TRBV5-4 to TRBJ1-2, with D maybe TRBD1 (5 bases). V lost 0 bases and J lost 2, with 8 bases in between. CDR1 SGHNT and CDR2 YYREEE come from the germline V gene (reference sequence). This CDR3 has 14 amino acids. CDR3 nucleotides: TGTGCCAGCAGCTTGGTAGGGGTAAACTATGGCTACACCTTC. Residues: CASSLVGVNYGYTF.